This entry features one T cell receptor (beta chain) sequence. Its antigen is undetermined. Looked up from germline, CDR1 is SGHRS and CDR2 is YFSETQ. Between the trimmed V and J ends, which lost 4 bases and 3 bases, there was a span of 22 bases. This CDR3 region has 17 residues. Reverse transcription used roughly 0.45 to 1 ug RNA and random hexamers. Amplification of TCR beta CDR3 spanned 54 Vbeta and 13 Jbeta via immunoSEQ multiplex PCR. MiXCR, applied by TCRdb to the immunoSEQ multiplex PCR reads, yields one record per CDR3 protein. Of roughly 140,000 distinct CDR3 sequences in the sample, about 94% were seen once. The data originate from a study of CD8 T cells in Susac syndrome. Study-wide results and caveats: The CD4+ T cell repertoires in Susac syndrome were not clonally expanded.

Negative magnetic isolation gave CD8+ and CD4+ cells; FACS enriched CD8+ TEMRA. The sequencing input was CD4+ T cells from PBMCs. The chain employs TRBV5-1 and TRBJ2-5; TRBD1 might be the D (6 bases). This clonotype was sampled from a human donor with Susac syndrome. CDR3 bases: TGCGCCAGCAGCCCCCACGATCTAGGGGGAGAAGAAGAGACCCAGTACTTC. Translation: CASSPHDLGGEEETQYF.